This paragraph reports one TCR beta chain. This clone's antigen is unknown. Within one base of it there is no much larger clone, and no base qualities were kept. Collaborating institutions collected whole blood in K2EDTA tubes following their own protocols. For TCRbeta analysis, collaborators shipped samples as frozen whole blood, isolated PBMCs, or DNA extracted from either of those sample types. The data originate from a study of blood T cell repertoires in COVID-19 (TCRdb year 2020). With respect to the entire study: Collaborator samples came from the United States, Italy and Spain and covered acute and convalescent phases of COVID-19. The prospective study material was composed of cDNA or gDNA derived from T cells, B-cell-depleted T cells, or PBMCs. The dataset comprised deeply sampled blood TCRbeta repertoires from subjects exposed to, actively infected with, or recovered from COVID-19. A freely available public database, intended as a resource for researchers studying the immune response to SARS-CoV-2, is where the repertoires were released. The samples were drawn from the first 160 participants of the ongoing ImmuneRACE study and from more than 1,000 subjects provided by 6 global collaborators. Sample metadata almost always included a de-identified subject ID, COVID-19 status, age in years and sex. Where available, HLA class I and class II types were obtained from metadata supplied by the sample provider rather than from assay-based typing. Overall study outcomes, separate from this receptor: The quantity of clinical and demographic metadata differed by source and by participant and was supplied without curation.

Reading the germline V gene (reference sequence) gives CDR1 SGHNT and CDR2 YYREEE. Reading from cysteine to phenylalanine, the CDR3 counts 13 amino acids. CDR3 DNA is the only sequence kept; it has 39 bases, read in frame from the first base. V is cut by 4 bases and J by 7 bases, and the space between the germline ends is 12 bases. The immunoSEQ Assay, a bias-controlled multiplex PCR, was used to amplify TCRbeta CDR3 regions from genomic DNA. The source study handled its data this way. The number of nucleated cells in each sample was estimated by amplification of reference gene primers within the assay. To quantify the absolute abundance of each unique TCRbeta CDR3 rearrangement, sequence reads were collapsed and filtered. For each sample, productive Simpson clonality was calculated as the square root of Simpson's diversity index across productive rearrangements. In its TCRdb copy, this immuneACCESS table keeps in-frame sequences only and misses some clones. Where compared with another copy, unresolved V genes explain less than half of these, and the others have no known cause. The D gene and trimming were derived from the DNA, and the V and J assignments and clone size from that table. In this sample the table shows roughly 130,000 clones, 88% of which occur a single time. In total, the top ten clones hold 8% to 11% of the sample.

The chain joins TRBV5-4 to TRBJ1-3; 5 matching bases give a weak D call of TRBD1. The TCR was taken from a man aged 60-69 years with active or convalescent COVID-19. Sequencing used peripheral blood. The nucleotide sequence reads TGTGCCAGCAGCCCGGTTTCAGGGAACACCATATATTTT. It codes for CASSPVSGNTIYF.